This is a list of T cell receptor beta chains from one sample in a study of T cell repertoires in cytomegalovirus infection. MiXCR was run by TCRdb on the reads, yielding one entry per CDR3 protein. The table has roughly 120,000 distinct CDR3 sequences, 32% seen once. These receptors' targets are unknown. Sample: CD8+ T cells from cultured PBMCs, taken from culture after CMV antigen stimulation. The receptors derive from a human donor in good health (CMV status not recorded). Some clones in this sample may be carry-over from other donors' samples. The CDR3 runs from the conserved cysteine through the conserved F or W. Each record gives: J gene, V gene, CDR3 protein.

j_gene: TRBJ2-1
v_gene: TRBV28
CDR3aa: CASSQIVAGGPSYNEQFF

j_gene: TRBJ1-6
v_gene: TRBV4-1
CDR3aa: CASSQDRAGNSPLHF

j_gene: TRBJ2-7
v_gene: TRBV7-2
CDR3aa: CASSFRDRGFDEQYF

j_gene: TRBJ2-1
v_gene: TRBV28
CDR3aa: CASSSFVGASSYNEQFF

j_gene: TRBJ2-7
v_gene: TRBV28
CDR3aa: CASSLSTGILYEQYF

j_gene: TRBJ1-2
v_gene: TRBV24-1
CDR3aa: CATSGTTGSNYGYTF

j_gene: TRBJ2-2
v_gene: TRBV10-3
CDR3aa: CAISELGTTTSGELFF

j_gene: TRBJ1-5
v_gene: TRBV15
CDR3aa: CATSRDRGLYQPQHF

j_gene: TRBJ1-1
v_gene: TRBV6-6
CDR3aa: CASSTVSMNTEAFF

j_gene: TRBJ2-7
v_gene: TRBV5-4
CDR3aa: CASSWGGALYEQYF

j_gene: TRBJ2-1
v_gene: TRBV7-7
CDR3aa: CASSSLVGTVSYNEQFF

j_gene: TRBJ2-7
v_gene: TRBV5-4
CDR3aa: CASSSPGQEQYF

j_gene: TRBJ2-1
v_gene: TRBV15
CDR3aa: CATALGDPGGYNEQFF

j_gene: TRBJ1-3
v_gene: TRBV12-3/TRBV12-4
CDR3aa: CASTQFGTGGNTIYF

j_gene: TRBJ2-7
v_gene: TRBV7-9
CDR3aa: CASSSEFTSSYEQYF

j_gene: TRBJ2-5
v_gene: TRBV4-2
CDR3aa: CASSQPGRGQETQYF

j_gene: TRBJ2-7
v_gene: TRBV7-9
CDR3aa: CASSHRTGGAEQYF

j_gene: TRBJ1-6
v_gene: TRBV4-3
CDR3aa: CASSQENGASYYNSPLHF

j_gene: TRBJ1-4
v_gene: TRBV7-8
CDR3aa: CASSSDRADEKLFF